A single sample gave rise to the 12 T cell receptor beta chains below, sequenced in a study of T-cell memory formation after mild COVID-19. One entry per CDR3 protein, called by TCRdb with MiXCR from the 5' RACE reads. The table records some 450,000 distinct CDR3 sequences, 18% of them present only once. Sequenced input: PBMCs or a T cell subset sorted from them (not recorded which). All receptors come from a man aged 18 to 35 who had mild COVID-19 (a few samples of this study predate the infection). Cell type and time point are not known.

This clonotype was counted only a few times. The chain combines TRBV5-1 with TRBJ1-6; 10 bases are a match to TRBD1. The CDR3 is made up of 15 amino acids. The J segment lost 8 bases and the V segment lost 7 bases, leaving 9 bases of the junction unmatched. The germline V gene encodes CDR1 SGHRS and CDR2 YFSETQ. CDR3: CASRTAGTGDSPLHF. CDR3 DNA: TGCGCCAGCCGGACCGCCGGGACAGGGGATTCACCCCTCCACTTT. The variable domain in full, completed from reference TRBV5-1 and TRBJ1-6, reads KAGVTQTPRYLIKTRGQQVTLSCSPISGHRSVSWYQQTPGQGLQFLFEYFSETQRNKGNFPGRFSGRQFSNSRSEMNVSTLELGDSALYLCASRTAGTGDSPLHFGNGTRLTVT.

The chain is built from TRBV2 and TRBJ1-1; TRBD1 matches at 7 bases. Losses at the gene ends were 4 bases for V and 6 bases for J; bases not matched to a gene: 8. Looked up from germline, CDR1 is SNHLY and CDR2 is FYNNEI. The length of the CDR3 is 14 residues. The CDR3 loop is CASSVGGGQAEAFF. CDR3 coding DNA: TGTGCCAGCAGTGTGGGTGGCGGACAGGCTGAAGCTTTCTTT. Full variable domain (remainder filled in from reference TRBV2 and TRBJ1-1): EPEVTQTPSHQVTQMGQEVILRCVPISNHLYFYWYRQILGQKVEFLVSFYNNEISEKSEIFDDQFSVERPDGSNFTLKIRSTKLEDSAMYFCASSVGGGQAEAFFGQGTRLTVV.

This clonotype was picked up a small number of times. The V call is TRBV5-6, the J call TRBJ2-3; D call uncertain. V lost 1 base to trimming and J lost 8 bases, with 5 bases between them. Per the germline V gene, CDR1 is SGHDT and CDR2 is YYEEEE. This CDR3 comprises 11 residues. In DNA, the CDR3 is TGTGCCAGCAGCTTGCGACTTACGCAGTATTTT. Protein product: CASSLRLTQYF.

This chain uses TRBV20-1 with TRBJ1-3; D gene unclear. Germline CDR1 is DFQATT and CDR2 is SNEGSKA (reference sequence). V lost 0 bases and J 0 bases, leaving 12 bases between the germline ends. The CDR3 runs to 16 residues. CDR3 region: CSARDIRFSSGNTIYF. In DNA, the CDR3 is TGCAGTGCTAGAGATATTCGGTTCAGCTCTGGAAACACCATATATTTT.

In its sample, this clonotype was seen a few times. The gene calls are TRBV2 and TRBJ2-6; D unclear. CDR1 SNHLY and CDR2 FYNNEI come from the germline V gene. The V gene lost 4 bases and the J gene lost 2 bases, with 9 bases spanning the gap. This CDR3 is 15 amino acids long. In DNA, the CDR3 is TGTGCCAGCAGTGCCACAGAGACTGGGGCCAACGTCCTGACTTTC. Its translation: CASSATETGANVLTF.

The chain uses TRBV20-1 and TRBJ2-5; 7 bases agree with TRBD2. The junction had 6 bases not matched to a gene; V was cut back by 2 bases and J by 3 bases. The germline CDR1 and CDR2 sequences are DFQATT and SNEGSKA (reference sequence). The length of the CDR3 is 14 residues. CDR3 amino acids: CSARWAGVKETQYF. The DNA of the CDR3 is TGCAGTGCTAGATGGGCGGGGGTAAAAGAGACCCAGTACTTC.

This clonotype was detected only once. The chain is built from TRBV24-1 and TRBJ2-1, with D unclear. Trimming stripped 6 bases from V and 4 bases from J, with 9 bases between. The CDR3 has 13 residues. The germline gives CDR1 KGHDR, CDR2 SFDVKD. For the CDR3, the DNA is TGTGCCACCAGTCCCGGCGGTTACAATGAGCAGTTCTTC. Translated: CATSPGGYNEQFF.

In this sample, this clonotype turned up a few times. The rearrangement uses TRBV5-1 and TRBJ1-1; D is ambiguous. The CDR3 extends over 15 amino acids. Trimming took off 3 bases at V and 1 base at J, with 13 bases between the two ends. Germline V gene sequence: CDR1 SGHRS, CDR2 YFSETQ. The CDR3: CASSSQGGENTEAFF. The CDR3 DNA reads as TGCGCCAGCAGCTCCCAAGGCGGCGAGAACACTGAAGCTTTCTTT.

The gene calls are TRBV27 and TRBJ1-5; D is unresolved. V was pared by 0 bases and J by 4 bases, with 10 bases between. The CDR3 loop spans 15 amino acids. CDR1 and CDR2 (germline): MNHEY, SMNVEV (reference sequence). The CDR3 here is CASSLSRQLNQPQHF. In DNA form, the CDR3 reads TGTGCCAGCAGTTTATCTAGGCAGCTTAATCAGCCCCAGCATTTT.

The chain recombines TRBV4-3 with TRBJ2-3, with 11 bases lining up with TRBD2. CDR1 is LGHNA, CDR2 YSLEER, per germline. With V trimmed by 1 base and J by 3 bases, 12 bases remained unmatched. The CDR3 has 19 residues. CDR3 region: CASSQAPSVAGGPTDTQYF. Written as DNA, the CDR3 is TGCGCCAGCAGCCAAGCCCCTTCCGTAGCGGGGGGGCCGACAGATACGCAGTATTTT.

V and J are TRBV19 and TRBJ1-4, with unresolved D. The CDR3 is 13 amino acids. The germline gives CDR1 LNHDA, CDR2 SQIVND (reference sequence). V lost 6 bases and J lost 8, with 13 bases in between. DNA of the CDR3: TGTGCCAGTAGGCTCTTGGATGGAGAAAAACTGTTTTTT. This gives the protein CASRLLDGEKLFF.

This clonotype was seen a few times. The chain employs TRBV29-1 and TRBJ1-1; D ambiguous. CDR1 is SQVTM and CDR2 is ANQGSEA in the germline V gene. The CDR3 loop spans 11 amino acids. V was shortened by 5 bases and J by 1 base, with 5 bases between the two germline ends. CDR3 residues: CSVKRNTEAFF. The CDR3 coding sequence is TGCAGCGTTAAACGGAACACTGAAGCTTTCTTT. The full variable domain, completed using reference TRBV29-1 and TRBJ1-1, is SAVISQKPSRDICQRGTSLTIQCQVDSQVTMMFWYRQQPGQSLTLIATANQGSEATYESGFVIDKFPISRPNLTFSTLTVSNMSPEDSSIYLCSVKRNTEAFFGQGTRLTVV.